This T cell receptor (beta chain) was sequenced for a study of cytomegalovirus exposure and HLA in healthy donors. On the study more broadly: Drawn from HLA-typed donors, about 85 million unique TCRs were held in an early data release.

The V end was cut by 4 bases, the J end by 4 bases, with 18 bases between. Germline V gives CDR1 SGHTA, CDR2 FQGNSA. The CDR3 loop spans 16 amino acids. The PCR employed 60 Vbeta primers together with 13 Jbeta primers. Generated by immunoSEQ multiplex PCR, the TCRdb table keeps only in-frame clones and is missing some. The data show under 200,000 clones, with 70% to 80% seen just once and about 4.4% held by the top ten. V and J are TRBV7-2 and TRBJ2-3; D might be TRBD2 (7 bases). The TCR was taken from a woman aged 25-40 years in good health and CMV-seropositive. Sequenced sample: PBMCs. In DNA form, the CDR3 reads TGTGCCAGCAGCTCCTACAGAGGGGGGGCTTCAGATACGCAGTATTTT. As protein: CASSSYRGGASDTQYF.